This T cell receptor (beta chain) is from a study of T cells in Graves' hyperthyroidism and ophthalmopathy. This CDR3 has 17 residues. Germline V gene data show CDR1 as SGHTS and CDR2 as YDEGEE. Trimming took 4 bases from V and 3 from J; bases not matched to a gene: 15. This clonotype was seen only a few times. Graves' hyperthyroidism was deemed stable absent ophthalmopathy progression within 18 months. TCR beta CDR3 regions were amplified from RNA. First-round RT-PCR targeting the TCR CDR3 was performed with the HTBI primer set. TCRdb fed the multiplex PCR reads into MiXCR, producing one record per CDR3 protein. The sample contains about 560,000 distinct CDR3 sequences, roughly a sixth of which appear only once.

This chain links TRBV5-8 with TRBJ2-7; 8 positions agree with TRBD1. Material for sequencing was blood. The clonotype was recovered from a woman aged 18-30 years with Graves' hyperthyroidism. In DNA, the CDR3 is TGTGCCAGCAGCGCGGCGGACAGGGAGTTCCTCTACTACGAGCAGTACTTC. This translates into CASSAADREFLYYEQYF. Full variable domain (remainder filled in from reference TRBV5-8 and TRBJ2-7): EAGVTQSPTHLIKTRGQQATLRCSPISGHTSVYWYQQALGLGLQFLLWYDEGEERNRGNFPPRFSGRQFPNYSSELNVNALELEDSALYLCASSAADREFLYYEQYFGPGTRLTVT.